The rows below give T cell receptor beta chains drawn from one sample of a study of CD8 T cells in Susac syndrome. MiXCR, applied by TCRdb to the immunoSEQ multiplex PCR reads, yields one record per CDR3 protein. The table records under 95,000 distinct CDR3 sequences, about 93% of them present only once. Sequencing was carried out using CD4+ T cells from PBMCs. These receptors were collected from a human donor with Susac syndrome. Each CDR3 is given with its conserved first and last residue.

cdr3_length j_call v_call cdr3_aa
12 TRBJ2-7 TRBV20-1 CSARDLGRDNNF
15 TRBJ1-6 TRBV7-8 CASSLYPGQGLVLHF
16 TRBJ2-5 TRBV20-1 CSARDHMTTMGETQYF
14 TRBJ2-3 TRBV20-1 CSASGGTGGYTQYF
16 TRBJ2-7 TRBV5-4 CASSAQLGHQVYEQYF
16 TRBJ1-2 TRBV23-1 CASSLWGQRANYGYTF
15 TRBJ2-5 TRBV3-1 CASSHETLAQETQYF
18 TRBJ1-5 TRBV28 CASSFEGVRGLRDQPQHF
13 TRBJ1-1 TRBV29-1 CSALTGGNTEAFF
15 TRBJ1-1 TRBV6-5 CASTPDWGGDTEAFF
16 TRBJ2-3 TRBV4-1 CASSPIAGLSTDTQYF
15 TRBJ1-5 TRBV3-1 CASSQAGDSNQPQHF
13 TRBJ1-5 TRBV6-1 CASSVSSNQPQHF
12 TRBJ2-7 TRBV2 CASSTQGNEQYF
15 TRBJ2-1 TRBV7-9 CASSLWLGSYNEQFF
13 TRBJ1-1 TRBV19 CASSADRGYQAFF
15 TRBJ2-4 TRBV9 CASSVGIGRPNIQYF
13 TRBJ2-5 TRBV6-4 CASSDSPHSTQYF
14 TRBJ1-1 TRBV29-1 CSVGFAGQITEAFF
16 TRBJ2-1 TRBV19 CASKVGVGPSYNEQFF
15 TRBJ2-7 TRBV7-2 CASSSAGGGIYEQYF
16 TRBJ1-1 TRBV29-1 CSVEERPFSGEDEAFF
14 TRBJ1-1 TRBV3-1 CASSQVKRNTEAFF
11 TRBJ1-5 TRBV14 CASKVAQPQHF
13 TRBJ2-7 TRBV5-4 CASTGRGSYEQYF
18 TRBJ2-7 TRBV20-1 CSARDGLPGRISSYEQYF
15 TRBJ1-5 TRBV20-1 CSARVAGWSNQPQHF
12 TRBJ2-2 TRBV21-1 CASSKEPGELFF
13 TRBJ2-7 TRBV20-1 CSARGTGIYEQYF
17 TRBJ2-7 TRBV7-8 CASSLVFGTGVRYEQYF
14 TRBJ2-1 TRBV4-1 CASSRGQGLNEQFF
15 TRBJ1-5 TRBV2 CASSEWGDSKQPQHF
20 TRBJ2-1 TRBV4-3 CASSQGGSGGFLRTHNEQFF
15 TRBJ2-2 TRBV20-1 CSARSGARNTGELFF
15 TRBJ1-2 TRBV27 CASSKWPASAYGYTF
14 TRBJ2-5 TRBV29-1 CSVPQAGVGETQYF
15 TRBJ2-1 TRBV6-2/TRBV6-3 CASGVRQGRYNEQFF
13 TRBJ1-6 TRBV14 CASSQDRGITLHF
15 TRBJ2-3 TRBV6-2/TRBV6-3 CASRGHRSGEDTQYF
14 TRBJ1-1 TRBV7-9 CASSQAAMNTEAFF
13 TRBJ1-1 TRBV5-1 CASSPRMNTEAFF
13 TRBJ1-1 TRBV14 CASSQEEHLRAFF
13 TRBJ2-3 TRBV18 CASSRNSPDTQYF
13 TRBJ1-1 TRBV12-3/TRBV12-4 CASSFKAGIEAFF
12 TRBJ1-1 TRBV29-1 CSGQGQNTEAFF
12 TRBJ2-5 TRBV14 CASSRVFQTQYF
16 TRBJ1-4 TRBV7-9 CASSLISGSANEKLFF
14 TRBJ2-5 TRBV11-2 CASSVSGGQETQYF
19 TRBJ2-1 TRBV13 CASTSGLAGDPSIYNEQFF